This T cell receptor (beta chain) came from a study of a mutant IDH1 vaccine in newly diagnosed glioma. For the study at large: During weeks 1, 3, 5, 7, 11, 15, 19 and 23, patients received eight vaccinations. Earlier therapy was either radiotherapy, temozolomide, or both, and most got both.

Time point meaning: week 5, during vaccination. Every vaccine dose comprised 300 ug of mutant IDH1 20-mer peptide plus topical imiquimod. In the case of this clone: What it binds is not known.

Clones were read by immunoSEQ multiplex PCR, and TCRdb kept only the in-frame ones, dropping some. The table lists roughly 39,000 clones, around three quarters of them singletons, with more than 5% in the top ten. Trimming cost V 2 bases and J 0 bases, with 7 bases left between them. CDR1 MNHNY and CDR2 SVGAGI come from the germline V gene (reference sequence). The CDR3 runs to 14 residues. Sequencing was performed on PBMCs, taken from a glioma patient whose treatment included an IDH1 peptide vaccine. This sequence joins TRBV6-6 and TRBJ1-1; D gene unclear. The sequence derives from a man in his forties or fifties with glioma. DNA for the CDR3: TGTGCCAGCAGTTACGGGCGGTTGAACACTGAAGCTTTCTTT. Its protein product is CASSYGRLNTEAFF.